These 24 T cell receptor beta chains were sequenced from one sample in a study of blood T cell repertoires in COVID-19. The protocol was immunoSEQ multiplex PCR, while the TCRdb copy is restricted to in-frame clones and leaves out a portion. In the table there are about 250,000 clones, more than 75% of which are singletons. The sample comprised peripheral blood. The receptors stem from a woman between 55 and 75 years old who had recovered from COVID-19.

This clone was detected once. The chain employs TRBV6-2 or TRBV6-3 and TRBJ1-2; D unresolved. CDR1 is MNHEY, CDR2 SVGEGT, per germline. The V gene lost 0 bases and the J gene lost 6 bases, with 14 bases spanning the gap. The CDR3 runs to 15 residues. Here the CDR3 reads CASSYSRAAIDGYTF. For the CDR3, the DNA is TGTGCCAGCAGTTACTCGAGGGCCGCTATCGATGGCTACACCTTC.

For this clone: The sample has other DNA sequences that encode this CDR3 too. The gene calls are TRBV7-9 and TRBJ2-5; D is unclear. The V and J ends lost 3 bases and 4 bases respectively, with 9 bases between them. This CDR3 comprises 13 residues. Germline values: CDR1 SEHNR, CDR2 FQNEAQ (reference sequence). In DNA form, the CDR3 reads TGTGCCAGCAGCTTTTCGGGTGGAGAGACCCAGTACTTC. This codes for CASSFSGGETQYF.

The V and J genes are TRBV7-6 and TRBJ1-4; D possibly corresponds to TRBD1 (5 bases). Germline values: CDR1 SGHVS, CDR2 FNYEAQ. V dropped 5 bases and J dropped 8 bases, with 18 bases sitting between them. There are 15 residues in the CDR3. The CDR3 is CASSVDTAGNEKLFF. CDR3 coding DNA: TGTGCCAGCAGCGTGGACACTGCAGGGAACGAAAAACTGTTTTTT.

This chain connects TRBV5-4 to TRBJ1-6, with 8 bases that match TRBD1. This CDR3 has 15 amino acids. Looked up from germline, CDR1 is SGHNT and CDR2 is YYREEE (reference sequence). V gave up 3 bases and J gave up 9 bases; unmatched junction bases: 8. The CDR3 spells CASSSRQGRGSPLHF. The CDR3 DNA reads TGTGCCAGCAGCTCCAGACAGGGGAGAGGTTCACCCCTCCACTTT. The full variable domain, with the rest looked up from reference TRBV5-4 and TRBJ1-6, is ETGVTQSPTHLIKTRGQQVTLRCSSQSGHNTVSWYQQALGQGPQFIFQYYREEENGRGNFPPRFSGLQFPNYSSELNVNALELDDSALYLCASSSRQGRGSPLHFGNGTRLTVT.

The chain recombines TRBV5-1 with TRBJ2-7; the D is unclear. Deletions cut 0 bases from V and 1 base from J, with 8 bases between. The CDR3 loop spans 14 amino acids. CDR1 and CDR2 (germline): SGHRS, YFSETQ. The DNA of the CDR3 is TGCGCCAGCAGCTTGGCAATAGCTTCCTACGAGCAGTACTTC. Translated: CASSLAIASYEQYF.

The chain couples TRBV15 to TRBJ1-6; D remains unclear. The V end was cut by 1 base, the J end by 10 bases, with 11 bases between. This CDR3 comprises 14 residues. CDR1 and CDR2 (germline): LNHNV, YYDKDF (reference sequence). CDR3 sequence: CATSRGESGSPLHF. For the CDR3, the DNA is TGTGCCACCAGCAGAGGGGAGTCTGGCTCACCCCTCCACTTT.

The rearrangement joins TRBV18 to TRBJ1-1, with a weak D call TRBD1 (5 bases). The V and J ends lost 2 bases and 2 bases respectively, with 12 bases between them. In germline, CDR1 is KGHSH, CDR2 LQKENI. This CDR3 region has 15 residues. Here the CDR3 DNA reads TGTGCCAGCTCACCAAGTCAGGGCCCAAACACTGAAGCTTTCTTT. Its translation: CASSPSQGPNTEAFF.

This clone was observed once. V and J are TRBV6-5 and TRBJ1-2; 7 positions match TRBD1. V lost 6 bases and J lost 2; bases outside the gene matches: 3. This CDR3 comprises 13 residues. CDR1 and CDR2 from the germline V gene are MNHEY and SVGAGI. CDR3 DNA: TGTGCCAGCAGACCGACAGGGAACTATGGCTACACCTTC. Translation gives CASRPTGNYGYTF.

This CDR3 is CSASGTGRNSPLHF. For the CDR3, the DNA is TGCAGTGCTAGTGGGACAGGTCGGAATTCACCCCTCCACTTT. The gene calls are TRBV20-1 and TRBJ1-6, with 8 bases fitting TRBD1. This CDR3 comprises 14 residues. Germline CDR1 DFQATT, CDR2 SNEGSKA (reference sequence). The junction had 5 bases not matched to a gene; V was cut back by 3 bases and J by 7 bases.

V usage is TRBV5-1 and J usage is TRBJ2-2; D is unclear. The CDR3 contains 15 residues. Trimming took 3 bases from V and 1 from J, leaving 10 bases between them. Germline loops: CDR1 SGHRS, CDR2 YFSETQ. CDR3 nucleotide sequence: TGCGCCAGCAGCTGGCTCGGCGGGAACACCGGGGAGCTGTTTTTT. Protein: CASSWLGGNTGELFF.

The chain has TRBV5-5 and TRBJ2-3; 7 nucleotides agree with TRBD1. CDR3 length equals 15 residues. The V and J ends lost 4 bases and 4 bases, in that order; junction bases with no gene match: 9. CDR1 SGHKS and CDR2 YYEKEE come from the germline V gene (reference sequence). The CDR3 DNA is TGTGCCAGCAGCCTCCGGGACAGAGGGTCAGATACGCAGTATTTT. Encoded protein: CASSLRDRGSDTQYF.

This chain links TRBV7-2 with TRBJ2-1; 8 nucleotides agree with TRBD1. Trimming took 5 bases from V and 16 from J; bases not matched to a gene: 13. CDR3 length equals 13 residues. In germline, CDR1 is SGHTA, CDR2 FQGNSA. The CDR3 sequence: CASSPRDRPLRFF. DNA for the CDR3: TGTGCCAGCAGCCCCCGGGACAGGCCTCTAAGATTCTTC.

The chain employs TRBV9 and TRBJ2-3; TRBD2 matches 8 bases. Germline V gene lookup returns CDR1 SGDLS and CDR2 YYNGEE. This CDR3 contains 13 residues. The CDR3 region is CPNGRGAADTQYF. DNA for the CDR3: TGTCCCAACGGGCGGGGGGCGGCAGATACGCAGTATTTT.

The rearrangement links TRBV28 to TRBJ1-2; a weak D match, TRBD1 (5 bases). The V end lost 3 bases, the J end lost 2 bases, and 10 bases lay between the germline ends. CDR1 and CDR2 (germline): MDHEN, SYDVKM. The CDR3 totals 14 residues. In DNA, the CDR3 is TGTGCCAGCAGTTTCGGGGGAATAAACTATGGCTACACCTTC. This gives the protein CASSFGGINYGYTF.

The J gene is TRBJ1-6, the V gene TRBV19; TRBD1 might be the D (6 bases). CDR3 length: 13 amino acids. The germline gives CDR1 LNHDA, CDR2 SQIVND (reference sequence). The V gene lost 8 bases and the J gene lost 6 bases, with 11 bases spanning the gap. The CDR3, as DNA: TGTGCCAGTCGGACAGCCTTTAATTCACCCCTCCACTTT. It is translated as CASRTAFNSPLHF.

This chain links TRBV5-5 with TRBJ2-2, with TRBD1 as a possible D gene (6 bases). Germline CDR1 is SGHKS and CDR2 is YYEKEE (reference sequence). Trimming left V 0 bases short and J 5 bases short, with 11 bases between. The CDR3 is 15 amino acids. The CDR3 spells CASSLAGTPTGELFF. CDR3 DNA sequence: TGTGCCAGCAGCTTGGCGGGGACACCGACCGGGGAGCTGTTTTTT.

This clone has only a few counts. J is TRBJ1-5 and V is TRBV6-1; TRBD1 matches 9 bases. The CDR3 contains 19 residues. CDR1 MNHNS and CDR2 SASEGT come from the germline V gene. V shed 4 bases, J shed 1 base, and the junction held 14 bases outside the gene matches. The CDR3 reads CASSVPTGGLSLSNQPQHF. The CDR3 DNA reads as TGTGCCAGCAGTGTTCCTACAGGGGGCCTAAGTTTGAGCAATCAGCCCCAGCATTTT.

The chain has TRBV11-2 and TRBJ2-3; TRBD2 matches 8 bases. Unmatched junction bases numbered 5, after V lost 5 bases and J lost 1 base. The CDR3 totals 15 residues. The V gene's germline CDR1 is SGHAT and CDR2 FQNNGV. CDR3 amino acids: CASSLGGAGTDTQYF. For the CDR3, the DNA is TGTGCCAGCAGCCTCGGGGGGGCCGGCACAGATACGCAGTATTTT.

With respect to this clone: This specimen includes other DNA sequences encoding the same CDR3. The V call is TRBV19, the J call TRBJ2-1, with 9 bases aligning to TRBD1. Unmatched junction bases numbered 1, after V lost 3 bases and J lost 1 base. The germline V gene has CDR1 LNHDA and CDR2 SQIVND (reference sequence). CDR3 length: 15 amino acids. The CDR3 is CASSIGQGSYNEQFF. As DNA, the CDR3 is TGTGCCAGTAGTATCGGACAGGGGTCCTACAATGAGCAGTTCTTC.

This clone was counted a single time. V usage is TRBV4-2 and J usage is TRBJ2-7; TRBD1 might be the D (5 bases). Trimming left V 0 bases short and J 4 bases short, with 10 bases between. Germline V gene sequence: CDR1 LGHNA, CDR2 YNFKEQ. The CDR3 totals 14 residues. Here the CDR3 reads CASSQEQGWYEQYF. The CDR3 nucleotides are TGTGCCAGCAGCCAAGAGCAGGGTTGGTACGAGCAGTACTTC.

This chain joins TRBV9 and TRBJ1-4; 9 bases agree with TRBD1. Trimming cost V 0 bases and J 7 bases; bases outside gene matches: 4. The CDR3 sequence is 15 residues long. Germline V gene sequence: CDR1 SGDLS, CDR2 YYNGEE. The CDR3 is CASSVGNRGREKLFF. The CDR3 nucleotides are TGTGCCAGCAGCGTAGGTAACAGGGGGCGTGAAAAACTGTTTTTT.

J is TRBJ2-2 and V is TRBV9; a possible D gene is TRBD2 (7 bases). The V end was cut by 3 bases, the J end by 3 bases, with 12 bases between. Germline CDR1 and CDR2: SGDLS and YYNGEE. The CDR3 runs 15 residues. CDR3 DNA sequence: TGTGCCAGCAGCGCTCGGGGGGCACACACCGGGGAGCTGTTTTTT. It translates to CASSARGAHTGELFF.

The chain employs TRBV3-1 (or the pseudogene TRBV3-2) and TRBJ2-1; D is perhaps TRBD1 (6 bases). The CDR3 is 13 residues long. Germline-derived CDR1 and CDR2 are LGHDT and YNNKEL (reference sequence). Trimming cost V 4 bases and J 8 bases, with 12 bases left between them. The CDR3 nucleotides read TGTGCCAGCAGCCCCTTACAGGGCTATGAGCAGTTCTTC. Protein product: CASSPLQGYEQFF.

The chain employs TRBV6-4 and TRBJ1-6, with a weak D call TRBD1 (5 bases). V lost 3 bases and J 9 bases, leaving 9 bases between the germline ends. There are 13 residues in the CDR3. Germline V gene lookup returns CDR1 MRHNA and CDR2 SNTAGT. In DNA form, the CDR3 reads TGTGCCAGCAGTGAGACAGTGGGTTCACCCCTCCACTTT. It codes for CASSETVGSPLHF.